Here is one T cell receptor beta chain with its context. This entry belongs to a study of T-cell reconstitution after alpha-beta-depleted transplantation in children. A TCRbeta library incorporating unique molecular identifiers was prepared. Using its own MiXCR run on the PCR reads, TCRdb lists one record per CDR3 protein. Of a few hundred thousand distinct CDR3 sequences in the sample, roughly a quarter were seen once. Per germline, CDR1 MNHEY and CDR2 SVGAGI. The CDR3 totals 16 residues. V dropped 1 base and J dropped 9; count of bases not matched to a gene: 10. This clonotype was sampled from a girl aged 2 to 9 with Fanconi anemia, due to receive a stem cell transplant. The sample here was PBMCs, taken before TCRalphabeta/CD19-depleted stem cell transplant. The V call is TRBV6-5, the J call TRBJ2-1; the match to TRBD1 covers 9 bases. CDR3 sequence: CASSYYTGGLSFEQFF. In nucleotides, the CDR3 is TGTGCCAGCAGTTACTATACAGGGGGCTTGAGTTTTGAGCAGTTCTTC.